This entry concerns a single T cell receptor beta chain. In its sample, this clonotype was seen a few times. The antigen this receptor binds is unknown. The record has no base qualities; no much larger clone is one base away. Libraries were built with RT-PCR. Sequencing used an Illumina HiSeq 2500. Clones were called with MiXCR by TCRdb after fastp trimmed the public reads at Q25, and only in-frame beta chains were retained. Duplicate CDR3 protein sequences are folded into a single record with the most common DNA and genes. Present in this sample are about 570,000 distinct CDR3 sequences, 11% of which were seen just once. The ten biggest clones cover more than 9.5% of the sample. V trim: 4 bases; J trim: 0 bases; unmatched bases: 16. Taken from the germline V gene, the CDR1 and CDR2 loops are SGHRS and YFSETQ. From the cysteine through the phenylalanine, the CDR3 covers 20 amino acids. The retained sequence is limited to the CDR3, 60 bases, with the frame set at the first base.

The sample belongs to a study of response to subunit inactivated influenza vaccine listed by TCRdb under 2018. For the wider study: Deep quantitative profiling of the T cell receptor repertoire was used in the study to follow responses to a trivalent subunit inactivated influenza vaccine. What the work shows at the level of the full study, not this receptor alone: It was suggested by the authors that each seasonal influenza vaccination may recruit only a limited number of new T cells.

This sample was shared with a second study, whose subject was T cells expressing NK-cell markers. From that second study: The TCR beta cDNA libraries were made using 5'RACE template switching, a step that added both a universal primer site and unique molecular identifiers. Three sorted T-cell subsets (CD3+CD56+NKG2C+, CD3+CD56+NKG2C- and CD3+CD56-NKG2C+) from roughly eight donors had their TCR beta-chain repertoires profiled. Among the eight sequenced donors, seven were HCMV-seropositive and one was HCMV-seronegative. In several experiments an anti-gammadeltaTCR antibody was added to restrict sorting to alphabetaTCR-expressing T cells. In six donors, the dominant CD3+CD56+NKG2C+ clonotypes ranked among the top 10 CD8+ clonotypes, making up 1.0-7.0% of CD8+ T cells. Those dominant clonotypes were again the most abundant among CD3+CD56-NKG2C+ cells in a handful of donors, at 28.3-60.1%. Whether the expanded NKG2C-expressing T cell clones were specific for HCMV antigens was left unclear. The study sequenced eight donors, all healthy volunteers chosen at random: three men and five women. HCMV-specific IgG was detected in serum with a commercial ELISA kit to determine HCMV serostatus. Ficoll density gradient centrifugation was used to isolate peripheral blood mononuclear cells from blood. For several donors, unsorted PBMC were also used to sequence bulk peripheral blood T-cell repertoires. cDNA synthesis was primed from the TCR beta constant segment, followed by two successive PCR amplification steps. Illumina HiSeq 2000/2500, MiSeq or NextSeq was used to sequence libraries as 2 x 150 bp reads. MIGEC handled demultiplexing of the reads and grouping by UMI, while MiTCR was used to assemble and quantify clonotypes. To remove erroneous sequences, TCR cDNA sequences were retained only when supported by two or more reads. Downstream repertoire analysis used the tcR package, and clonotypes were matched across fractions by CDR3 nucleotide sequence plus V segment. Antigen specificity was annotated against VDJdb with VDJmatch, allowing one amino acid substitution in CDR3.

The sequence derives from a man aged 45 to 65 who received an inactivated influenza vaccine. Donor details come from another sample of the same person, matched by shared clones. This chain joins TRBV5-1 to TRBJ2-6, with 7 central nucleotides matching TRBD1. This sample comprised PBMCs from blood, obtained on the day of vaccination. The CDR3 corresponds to CASSGKTGLLSYSGANVLTF. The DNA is TGCGCCAGCAGCGGCAAGACAGGGTTACTCTCCTACTCTGGGGCCAACGTCCTGACTTTC.